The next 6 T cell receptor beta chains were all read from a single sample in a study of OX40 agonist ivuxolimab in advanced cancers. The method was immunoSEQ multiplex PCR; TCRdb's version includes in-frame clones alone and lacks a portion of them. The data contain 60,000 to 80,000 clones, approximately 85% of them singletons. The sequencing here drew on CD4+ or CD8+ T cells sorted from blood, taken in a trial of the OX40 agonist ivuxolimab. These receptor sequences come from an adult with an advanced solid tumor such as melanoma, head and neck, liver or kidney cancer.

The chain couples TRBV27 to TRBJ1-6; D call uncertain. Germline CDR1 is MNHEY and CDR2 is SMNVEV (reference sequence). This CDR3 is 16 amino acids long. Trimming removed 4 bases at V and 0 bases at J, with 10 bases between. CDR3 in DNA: TGTGCCAGCAGTTCCGACGGGAGCTCCTATAATTCACCCCTCCACTTT. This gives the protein CASSSDGSSYNSPLHF.

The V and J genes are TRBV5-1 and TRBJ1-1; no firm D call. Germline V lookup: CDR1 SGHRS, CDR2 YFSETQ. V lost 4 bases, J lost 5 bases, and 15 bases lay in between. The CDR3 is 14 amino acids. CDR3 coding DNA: TGCGCCAGCAGCCAAATACTTGGACGTACTGAAGCTTTCTTT. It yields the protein CASSQILGRTEAFF.

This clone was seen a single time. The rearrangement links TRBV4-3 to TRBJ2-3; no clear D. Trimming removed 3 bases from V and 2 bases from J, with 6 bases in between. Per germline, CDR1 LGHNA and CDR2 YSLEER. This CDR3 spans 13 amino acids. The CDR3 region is CASSHSDTDTQYF. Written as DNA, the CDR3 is TGCGCCAGCAGCCACAGTGACACAGATACGCAGTATTTT.

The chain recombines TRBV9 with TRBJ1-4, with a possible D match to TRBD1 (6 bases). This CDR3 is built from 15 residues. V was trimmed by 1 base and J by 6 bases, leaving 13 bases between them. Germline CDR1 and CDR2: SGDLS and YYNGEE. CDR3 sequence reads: CASSVSGQGHEKLFF. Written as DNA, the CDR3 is TGTGCCAGCAGCGTAAGTGGGCAGGGGCATGAAAAACTGTTTTTT.

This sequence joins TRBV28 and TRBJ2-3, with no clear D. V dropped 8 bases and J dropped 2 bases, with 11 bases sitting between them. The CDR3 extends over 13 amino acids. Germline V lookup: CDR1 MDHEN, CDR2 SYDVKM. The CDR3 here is CASDSQPTDTQYF. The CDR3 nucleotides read TGTGCCAGCGACTCCCAACCCACAGATACGCAGTATTTT.

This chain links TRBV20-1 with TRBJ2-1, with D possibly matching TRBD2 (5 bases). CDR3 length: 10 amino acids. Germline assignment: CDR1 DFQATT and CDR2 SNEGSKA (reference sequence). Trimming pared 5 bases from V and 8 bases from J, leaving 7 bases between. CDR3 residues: CSALAYEQFF. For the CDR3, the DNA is TGCAGTGCTCTAGCTTATGAGCAGTTCTTC.